This is a list of T cell receptor beta chains from one sample in a study of CD8 T cells in Susac syndrome. TCRdb processed the immunoSEQ multiplex PCR reads anew with MiXCR; each CDR3 protein has one entry. The repertoire includes some 300,000 distinct CDR3 sequences, roughly 85% of them detected once, and approximately 0.11% sits in the top ten. Sequences were obtained from CD8+ T cells from PBMCs. The receptors here all came from a human donor with multiple sclerosis. The CDR3 runs from the conserved cysteine through the conserved F or W. A D gene is named only where the DNA matches it firmly. Size is omitted from some rows. Given values are once, few, many or a class for expanded clones.

cdr3_aa cdr3_nt j_call v_call clone_size d_call
CASSLKREMLNEQFF TGTGCCAGCAGCTTGAAGAGGGAGATGTTAAATGAGCAGTTCTTC TRBJ2-1 TRBV5-4 - -
CSARDPRGVLYGYTF TGCAGTGCTAGAGACCCCAGGGGCGTCCTCTATGGCTACACCTTC TRBJ1-2 TRBV20-1 - -
CASRAVGGYEQYF TGTGCCAGCAGGGCGGTAGGGGGCTACGAGCAGTACTTC TRBJ2-7 TRBV28 - -
CASSSGFNEQFF TGTGCCAGCAGCTCCGGCTTCAATGAGCAGTTCTTC TRBJ2-1 TRBV9 - -
CASSTVLLNTEAFF TGTGCCAGCAGTACGGTGCTGTTGAACACTGAAGCTTTCTTT TRBJ1-1 TRBV28 once -
CASRTGNTIYF TGTGCCAGCAGGACTGGAAACACCATATATTTT TRBJ1-3 TRBV9 once -
CSVGDSPYEQYF TGCAGCGTTGGGGACAGCCCCTACGAGCAGTACTTC TRBJ2-7 TRBV29-1 - TRBD1
CASSIRGPGELFF TGTGCCAGCAGTATAAGGGGCCCCGGGGAGCTGTTTTTT TRBJ2-2 TRBV28 - -
CASSFAGTPYEQYF TGTGCCAGCAGCTTCGCGGGAACCCCCTACGAGCAGTACTTC TRBJ2-7 TRBV7-9 - -
CASSILKDNEQFF TGTGCCAGTAGTATACTCAAGGACAATGAGCAGTTCTTC TRBJ2-1 TRBV19 - -
CAGQGGRESPYEQYF TGTGCCGGACAGGGCGGGCGGGAGTCCCCCTACGAGCAGTACTTC TRBJ2-7 TRBV7-9 once -
CALEGTGELFF TGTGCCCTCGAGGGGACCGGGGAGCTGTTTTTT TRBJ2-2 TRBV2 - -
CASSLRGTYLAKNIQYF TGTGCCAGCAGTTTGCGCGGGACATACCTAGCCAAAAACATTCAGTACTTC TRBJ2-4 TRBV28 - -
CASSSPMGQGGEVAGRRIQYF TGTGCCAGCAGCTCTCCGATGGGACAGGGGGGAGAAGTGGCCGGGAGGCGCATTCAGTACTTC TRBJ2-4 TRBV11-1 - TRBD1
CASSYDSPGEKLFF TGTGCCAGCAGTTACGACTCCCCCGGTGAAAAACTGTTTTTT TRBJ1-4 TRBV6-5 once -
CASSPRREGGADTQYF TGTGCCAGCAGCCCTCGCCGGGAGGGGGGGGCAGATACGCAGTATTTT TRBJ2-3 TRBV5-4 - TRBD2
CASSQAQTRTDTQYF TGCGCCAGCAGCCAAGCCCAGACACGCACAGATACGCAGTATTTT TRBJ2-3 TRBV4-1 once -
CASSLVNRGIKETQYF TGTGCCAGCAGTTTAGTCAATCGGGGGATCAAGGAGACCCAGTACTTC TRBJ2-5 TRBV28 - -
CASSLDFGVAYNEQFF TGTGCCAGCAGCTTAGATTTTGGCGTCGCCTACAATGAGCAGTTCTTC TRBJ2-1 TRBV7-9 - -
CASRDTSGRGNEQFF TGTGCCAGCAGAGATACTAGCGGGAGAGGCAATGAGCAGTTCTTC TRBJ2-1 TRBV28 - TRBD2
CASKGGQSGELFF TGTGCCAGCAAAGGGGGCCAGTCCGGGGAGCTGTTTTTT TRBJ2-2 TRBV28 - TRBD1
CASSGTGTGNNYGYTF TGTGCCAGCAGCGGTACCGGGACAGGGAATAACTATGGCTACACCTTC TRBJ1-2 TRBV9 - TRBD1
CASSDSFASGLQYNEQFF TGTGCCAGCAGCGACTCCTTTGCGTCTGGTCTGCAGTACAATGAGCAGTTCTTC TRBJ2-1 TRBV9 - -
CASSLTSGRGSSYNEQFF TGTGCCAGCAGCTTAACCAGCGGGAGGGGAAGCTCCTACAATGAGCAGTTCTTC TRBJ2-1 TRBV7-2 - TRBD2
CASSLRLASIVPGELFF TGTGCCAGCAGCTTGAGACTAGCGTCGATCGTACCCGGGGAGCTGTTTTTT TRBJ2-2 TRBV11-2 - TRBD2
CSVETGLEETQYF TGCAGCGTGGAGACCGGGCTAGAGGAGACCCAGTACTTC TRBJ2-5 TRBV29-1 - -
CASSPPGLAGGQETQYF TGTGCCAGCAGCCCCCCGGGACTAGCGGGAGGGCAAGAGACCCAGTACTTC TRBJ2-5 TRBV7-2 once TRBD2
CASSSLWTSGSLANTGELFF TGTGCCAGCAGCTCTCTGTGGACTAGCGGGAGTCTCGCGAACACCGGGGAGCTGTTTTTT TRBJ2-2 TRBV11-1 - TRBD2
CASSPRDRGINQPQHF TGTGCCAGCAGCCCGAGAGACAGGGGCATCAATCAGCCCCAGCATTTT TRBJ1-5 TRBV7-2 - TRBD1
CASSVGLAEIYTGELFF TGTGCCAGCAGCGTAGGACTAGCGGAGATTTACACCGGGGAGCTGTTTTTT TRBJ2-2 TRBV7-2 - TRBD2
CASSARAEFNQPQHF TGTGCCAGCAGTGCCAGGGCAGAATTTAATCAGCCCCAGCATTTT TRBJ1-5 TRBV12-3/TRBV12-4 - -
CASNPLAGATDTQYF TGTGCCAGCAACCCCCTAGCGGGAGCGACAGATACGCAGTATTTT TRBJ2-3 TRBV6-1 - TRBD2
CASRLGGYGNTIYF TGTGCCAGCCGCCTAGGGGGATATGGAAACACCATATATTTT TRBJ1-3 TRBV12-3/TRBV12-4 - -
CASRPTGTNEKLFF TGTGCCAGCCGTCCTACTGGGACCAATGAAAAACTGTTTTTT TRBJ1-4 TRBV14 - -
CAWSGDSTEQYF TGTGCCTGGAGCGGCGATTCTACGGAGCAGTACTTC TRBJ2-7 TRBV30 - -
CSVEGEASYEQYF TGCAGCGTTGAGGGGGAGGCATCCTACGAGCAGTACTTC TRBJ2-7 TRBV29-1 - -
CASGREAYNEQFF TGTGCCAGCGGACGGGAGGCGTACAATGAGCAGTTCTTC TRBJ2-1 TRBV9 - TRBD2
CASSQHLAPSSYNEQFF TGCGCCAGCAGCCAACACCTAGCGCCCAGCTCCTACAATGAGCAGTTCTTC TRBJ2-1 TRBV4-1 - -
CSASRLAEGGWGYYEQYF TGCAGTGCTAGCCGACTAGCGGAGGGTGGATGGGGCTACTACGAGCAGTACTTC TRBJ2-7 TRBV20-1 - TRBD2